Below, 29 T cell receptor beta chains from the same sample are listed, as sequenced in a study of beta chain features in type 1 diabetes. Sequencing targeted expressed TCRB transcripts, as all isolated RNA had been reverse transcribed. Clones were sequenced by immunoSEQ multiplex PCR, and TCRdb holds only the in-frame ones, with some missing. The sample contains almost 350,000 clones, roughly 21% of which appear only once. The sequenced sample was naive CD4+ T cells from blood. The receptors originated from a woman younger than 35 in good health.

This clone has just a few counts. The rearrangement uses TRBV5-1 and TRBJ2-1, with D tentatively TRBD2 (7 bases). CDR3 length equals 16 residues. V lost 4 bases and J 7 bases, leaving 21 bases between the germline ends. Germline CDR1 and CDR2: SGHRS and YFSETQ. In DNA, the CDR3 is TGCGCCAGCAGCCCTATCGGGGGGCCAACCCGGAATGAGCAGTTCTTC. As protein: CASSPIGGPTRNEQFF.

This clone was observed a few times. The chain links TRBV4-3 to TRBJ2-4; TRBD2 aligns across 12 bases. This CDR3 is built from 18 residues. CDR1 is LGHNA and CDR2 is YSLEER in the germline V gene. The J segment lost 1 base and the V segment lost 1 base, leaving 5 bases of the junction unmatched. CDR3 coding DNA: TGCGCCAGCAGCCAAGGGACTAGCGGGGAGCCGGCCAAAAACATTCAGTACTTC. It encodes CASSQGTSGEPAKNIQYF.

Only a few counts were recorded for this clone. The chain couples TRBV30 to TRBJ1-1; D not resolved. Germline CDR1 is GTSNPN and CDR2 is SVGIG (reference sequence). Between the trimmed V and J ends, which lost 5 bases and 0 bases, there was a span of 7 bases. This CDR3 is built from 12 residues. The CDR3 is CAWQDLNTEAFF. CDR3 bases: TGTGCCTGGCAGGATTTGAACACTGAAGCTTTCTTT.

This clone has more than one count but fewer than ten. The chain links TRBV5-1 to TRBJ2-1, with 16 bases aligning to TRBD2. This CDR3 region has 16 residues. Germline V CDR1 and CDR2: SGHRS, YFSETQ. V gave up 2 bases and J gave up 9 bases; unmatched junction bases: 5. CDR3 DNA: TGCGCCAGCAGCTTCGGGACTAGCGGGAGGGCCCCTGAGCAGTTCTTC. Amino acid sequence: CASSFGTSGRAPEQFF.

This clone has only a few counts. The V gene is TRBV6-5, the J gene TRBJ2-1; 8 bases fit TRBD2. The CDR3 totals 13 residues. The V gene end was trimmed by 4 bases and the J gene end by 9 bases; junction bases not matched to a gene: 5. Germline V gene lookup returns CDR1 MNHEY and CDR2 SVGAGI. CDR3 in amino acids: CASSSGTRGEQFF. DNA for the CDR3: TGTGCCAGCAGTTCCGGGACTAGGGGTGAGCAGTTCTTC.

The chain is built from TRBV18 and TRBJ2-2; D unresolved. Trimming removed 4 bases at V and 0 bases at J, with 6 bases between. From germline, CDR1 is KGHSH and CDR2 LQKENI. The CDR3 covers 14 residues. The CDR3 nucleotides read TGTGCCAGCTCACGCCTATCGAACACCGGGGAGCTGTTTTTT. It is translated as CASSRLSNTGELFF.

V is TRBV6-5 and J is TRBJ2-1; D perhaps matches TRBD2 (6 bases). Per the germline V gene, CDR1 is MNHEY and CDR2 is SVGAGI. This CDR3 is built from 14 residues. Trimming pared 5 bases from V and 9 bases from J, leaving 17 bases between. For the CDR3, the DNA is TGTGCCAGCAGTCCGGATACCGGGAGACGTGAGCAGTTCTTC. Its translation: CASSPDTGRREQFF.

The CDR3 is CASSLLETGDTEAFF. In nucleotides, the CDR3 is TGCGCCAGCAGCTTGTTAGAGACAGGGGACACTGAAGCTTTCTTT. The chain has TRBV5-1 and TRBJ1-1, with 8 bases lining up with TRBD1. Trimming cost V 1 base and J 3 bases; bases outside gene matches: 5. The CDR3 is 15 amino acids. Germline CDR1 reads SGHRS; CDR2 reads YFSETQ.

This clone turned up a few times. The genes are TRBV28 and TRBJ2-5; 13 nucleotides line up with TRBD2. In germline, CDR1 is MDHEN, CDR2 SYDVKM. V gave up 3 bases and J gave up 5 bases; unmatched junction bases: 3. This CDR3 comprises 15 residues. CDR3 region: CASSLTSGRKETQYF. The CDR3 DNA sequence: TGTGCCAGCAGTTTGACTAGCGGGAGGAAGGAGACCCAGTACTTC.

The genes are TRBV30 and TRBJ2-7; no reliable D call. CDR3 length: 12 residues. Germline CDR1 reads GTSNPN; CDR2 reads SVGIG (reference sequence). V was cut by 0 bases and J by 4 bases, with 7 bases left in between. This CDR3 is CAWSVERYEQYF. CDR3 coding DNA: TGTGCCTGGAGTGTAGAGAGATACGAGCAGTACTTC.

This clone was seen a handful of times. The V call is TRBV30, the J call TRBJ2-5; D gene unclear. V was pared by 0 bases and J by 5 bases, with 13 bases between. This CDR3 has 14 amino acids. Germline loops: CDR1 GTSNPN, CDR2 SVGIG (reference sequence). In DNA form, the CDR3 reads TGTGCCTGGAGTGTACTCAGGCCGTGGGAGACCCAGTACTTC. It encodes CAWSVLRPWETQYF.

The chain has TRBV27 and TRBJ2-1; 7 bases are a match to TRBD1. The CDR3 has 15 amino acids. Germline V lookup: CDR1 MNHEY, CDR2 SMNVEV (reference sequence). After removal of 6 bases from V and 4 bases from J, the junction contained 9 bases not matched to a gene. CDR3 region: CASRNRGVGYNEQFF. DNA of the CDR3: TGTGCCAGCAGAAACAGGGGCGTAGGGTACAATGAGCAGTTCTTC.

This clone occurred a few times. The chain links TRBV30 to TRBJ2-1; no clear D. Germline V CDR1 and CDR2: GTSNPN, SVGIG (reference sequence). The CDR3 is 12 residues long. Trimming removed 3 bases from V and 7 bases from J, with 10 bases in between. The CDR3 nucleotides are TGTGCCTGGAGGAGACTCAGTAATGAGCAGTTCTTC. This codes for CAWRRLSNEQFF.

A few counts support this clone. The chain uses TRBV10-3 and TRBJ1-5; D is uncertain. Deletions cut 5 bases from V and 3 bases from J, with 8 bases between. This CDR3 region has 13 residues. The germline gives CDR1 ENHRY, CDR2 SYGVKD. In DNA form, the CDR3 reads TGTGCCATCAGTCGGGAGGCCAATCAGCCCCAGCATTTT. Its protein product is CAISREANQPQHF.

CDR3 sequence: CASSLVTGPFSYEQYF. Written as DNA, the CDR3 is TGTGCCAGCAGCTTAGTTACAGGGCCCTTTTCCTACGAGCAGTACTTC. The J gene is TRBJ2-7, the V gene TRBV7-2; possibly TRBD1 for D (6 bases). The ends were cut back, 1 base at V and 1 base at J, with 14 bases in the middle. From germline, CDR1 is SGHTA and CDR2 FQGNSA. The CDR3 is 16 amino acids.

This chain uses TRBV30 with TRBJ2-3; 11 positions match TRBD2. Germline V gene lookup returns CDR1 GTSNPN and CDR2 SVGIG (reference sequence). V shed 5 bases and J 5 bases; nucleotides not matched to a gene: 9. The CDR3 totals 15 residues. The CDR3 region has the DNA TGTGCCTGGGGTACCGGGACTAGCGGTGGAGATACGCAGTATTTT. Translation: CAWGTGTSGGDTQYF.

This chain joins TRBV15 and TRBJ2-2; 9 positions match TRBD1. V dropped 5 bases and J dropped 3; count of bases not matched to a gene: 4. CDR3 length: 15 amino acids. Germline values: CDR1 LNHNV, CDR2 YYDKDF (reference sequence). The CDR3 loop reads CATSRGTGYTGELFF. The CDR3 coding sequence is TGTGCCACCAGCCGCGGGACAGGGTACACCGGGGAGCTGTTTTTT.

This clone was seen more than once but under ten times. The chain recombines TRBV30 with TRBJ2-7, with a tentative D call TRBD2 (6 bases). The CDR3 contains 12 residues. From germline, CDR1 is GTSNPN and CDR2 SVGIG (reference sequence). Between the trimmed V and J ends, which lost 4 bases and 7 bases, there was a span of 14 bases. The CDR3 sequence is CAWKPGVWEQYF. In DNA, the CDR3 is TGTGCCTGGAAACCGGGGGTCTGGGAGCAGTACTTC.

V is TRBV6-6 and J is TRBJ2-5, with TRBD1 matching 11 bases. The CDR3 covers 16 residues. Germline V lookup: CDR1 MNHNY, CDR2 SVGAGI (reference sequence). V lost 5 bases and J lost 3; bases outside the gene matches: 8. CDR3 loop: CASSPAGTGGEETQYF. The CDR3 DNA reads TGTGCCAGCAGTCCCGCCGGGACAGGGGGGGAAGAGACCCAGTACTTC.

This clone was seen only a few times. This sequence joins TRBV7-3 and TRBJ2-1, with D perhaps TRBD2 (5 bases). Germline lookup yields CDR1 SGHTA and CDR2 FQGTGA. This CDR3 spans 14 amino acids. Trimming shortened V by 0 bases and J by 2 bases, and 5 bases separated the two germline ends. The CDR3 DNA follows: TGTGCCAGCAGCTTAACCGGGACCTACAATGAGCAGTTCTTC. It encodes CASSLTGTYNEQFF.

This clone showed up just a few times. The same CDR3 is also encoded by other DNA sequences in this sample. The chain carries TRBV5-1 and TRBJ1-5, with D maybe TRBD1 (5 bases). The V end lost 0 bases, the J end lost 7 bases, and 11 bases lay between the germline ends. Germline V gene data show CDR1 as SGHRS and CDR2 as YFSETQ. CDR3 length equals 14 residues. In DNA form, the CDR3 reads TGCGCCAGCAGCTTGGGGCAGGGAGGGCAGCCCCAGCATTTT. It specifies CASSLGQGGQPQHF.

This clone showed up just a few times. Here the CDR3 reads CASTRTGSYNEQFF. As DNA, the CDR3 is TGTGCCAGCACTAGGACAGGCTCCTACAATGAGCAGTTCTTC. The chain carries TRBV5-5 and TRBJ2-1; 7 bases line up with TRBD1. Germline V gene data show CDR1 as SGHKS and CDR2 as YYEKEE (reference sequence). This CDR3 is 14 amino acids long. Germline trimming cut 6 bases from V and 0 bases from J; bases unmatched to any gene: 3.

The table lists this clone with a few counts. J is TRBJ2-1 and V is TRBV10-3; 9 bases map to TRBD2. Germline V gene lookup returns CDR1 ENHRY and CDR2 SYGVKD. The ends lost 6 bases at V and 7 bases at J; junction bases unmatched: 4. The CDR3 has 13 residues. The CDR3 DNA sequence: TGTGCCATCAGGGGGCTAGCGGGGAATGAGCAGTTCTTC. It specifies CAIRGLAGNEQFF.

The chain is built from TRBV18 and TRBJ2-7, with 9 bases lining up with TRBD2. The germline V gene has CDR1 KGHSH and CDR2 LQKENI. The V gene end was trimmed by 6 bases and the J gene end by 2 bases; junction bases not matched to a gene: 8. The CDR3 length is 15 residues. CDR3 sequence: CASSLSGSGAYEQYF. The CDR3 DNA follows: TGTGCCAGCTCTCTTAGCGGGAGCGGGGCCTACGAGCAGTACTTC. Full variable domain (remainder filled in from reference TRBV18 and TRBJ2-7): NAGVMQNPRHLVRRRGQEARLRCSPMKGHSHVYWYRQLPEEGLKFMVYLQKENIIDESGMPKERFSAEFPKEGPSILRIQQVVRGDSAAYFCASSLSGSGAYEQYFGPGTRLTVT.

CDR3 protein: CASSTSGRKKFF. Written as DNA, the CDR3 is TGTGCCAGCAGCACTAGCGGGAGGAAGAAGTTCTTC. The chain has TRBV11-2 and TRBJ2-1; 12 positions match TRBD2. V shed 5 bases and J 14 bases; nucleotides not matched to a gene: 4. Germline CDR1 and CDR2: SGHAT and FQNNGV. There are 12 residues in the CDR3.

The V call is TRBV14, the J call TRBJ1-1; D is unresolved. The CDR3 is made up of 12 amino acids. Germline values: CDR1 SGHDN, CDR2 FVKESK. With 4 bases removed from V and 6 bases from J, the gap between germline ends came to 9 bases. The CDR3, as DNA: TGTGCCAGCAGCCCCACTCGCGCTGAAGCTTTCTTT. Its translation is CASSPTRAEAFF.

This clone occurred a few times. The J gene is TRBJ2-7, the V gene TRBV7-9; 10 bases agree with TRBD2. V shed 4 bases, J shed 2 bases, and the junction held 5 bases outside the gene matches. CDR1 and CDR2 (germline): SEHNR, FQNEAQ (reference sequence). CDR3 length equals 15 residues. The CDR3, as DNA: TGTGCCAGCAGCTCAAGCGGGAGGGCCGCCTACGAGCAGTACTTC. Its protein product is CASSSSGRAAYEQYF. Supplemented by reference TRBV7-9 and TRBJ2-7, the full variable domain reads DTGVSQNPRHKITKRGQNVTFRCDPISEHNRLYWYRQTLGQGPEFLTYFQNEAQLEKSRLLSDRFSAERPKGSFSTLEIQRTEQGDSAMYLCASSSSGRAAYEQYFGPGTRLTVT.

In its sample, this clone was seen a few times. The V gene is TRBV11-2, the J gene TRBJ2-7; tentative D call: TRBD2 (5 bases). V lost 5 bases to trimming and J lost 9 bases, with 14 bases between them. This CDR3 contains 12 residues. Germline lookup yields CDR1 SGHAT and CDR2 FQNNGV. CDR3 region: CASSGSPPWQYF. Written as DNA, the CDR3 is TGTGCCAGCAGCGGGAGTCCGCCGTGGCAGTACTTC.

This clone came up once. The chain uses TRBV5-6 and TRBJ1-6, with 7 bases matching TRBD1. Losses at the gene ends were 4 bases for V and 3 bases for J; bases not matched to a gene: 4. The germline CDR1 and CDR2 sequences are SGHDT and YYEEEE. The CDR3 has 15 residues. The CDR3 protein is CASSVRDSYNSPLHF. Written as DNA, the CDR3 is TGTGCCAGCAGCGTCCGGGACAGCTATAATTCACCCCTCCACTTT.